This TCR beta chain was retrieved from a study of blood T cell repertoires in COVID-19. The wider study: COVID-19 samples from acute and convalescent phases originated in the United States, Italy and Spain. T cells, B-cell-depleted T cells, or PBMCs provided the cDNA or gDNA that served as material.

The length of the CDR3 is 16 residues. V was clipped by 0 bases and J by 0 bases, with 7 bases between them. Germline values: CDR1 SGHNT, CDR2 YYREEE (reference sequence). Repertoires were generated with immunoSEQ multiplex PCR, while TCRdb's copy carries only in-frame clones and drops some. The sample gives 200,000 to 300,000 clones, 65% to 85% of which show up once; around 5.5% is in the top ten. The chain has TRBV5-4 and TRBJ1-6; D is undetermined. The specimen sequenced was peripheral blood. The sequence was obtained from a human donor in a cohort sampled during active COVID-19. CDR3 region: CASSLESSSYNSPLHF. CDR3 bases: TGTGCCAGCAGCTTGGAGAGTAGCTCCTATAATTCACCCCTCCACTTT.